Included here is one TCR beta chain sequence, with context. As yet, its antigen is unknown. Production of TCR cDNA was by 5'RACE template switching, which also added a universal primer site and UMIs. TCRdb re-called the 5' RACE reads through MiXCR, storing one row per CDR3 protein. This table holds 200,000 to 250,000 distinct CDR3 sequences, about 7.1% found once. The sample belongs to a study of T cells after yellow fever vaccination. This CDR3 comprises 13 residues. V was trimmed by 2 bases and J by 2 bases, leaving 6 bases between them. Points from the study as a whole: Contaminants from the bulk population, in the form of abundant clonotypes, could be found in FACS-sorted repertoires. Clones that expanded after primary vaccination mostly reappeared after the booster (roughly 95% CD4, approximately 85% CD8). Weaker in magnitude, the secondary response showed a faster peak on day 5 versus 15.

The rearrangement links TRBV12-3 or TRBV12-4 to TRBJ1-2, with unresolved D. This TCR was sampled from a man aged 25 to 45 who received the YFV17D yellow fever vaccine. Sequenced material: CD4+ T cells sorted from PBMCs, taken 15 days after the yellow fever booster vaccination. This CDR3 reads CASSLRENYGYTF. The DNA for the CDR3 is TGTGCCAGCAGTTTACGGGAAAACTATGGCTACACCTTC.